One and the same sample provided the 22 T cell receptor beta chains below, sequenced in a study of identical twins. TCRdb passed the 5' RACE reads through MiXCR, listing each CDR3 protein once. The sample includes some 260,000 distinct CDR3 sequences, over 12% of them seen just once. Material: memory (CD45RO+) T cells sorted from blood. Receptors were obtained from a woman younger than 30 in good health.

The table lists this clonotype with many counts. The V gene is TRBV7-3, the J gene TRBJ2-3; D unresolved. Per the germline V gene, CDR1 is SGHTA and CDR2 is FQGTGA. The CDR3 is made up of 13 amino acids. Trimming shortened V by 4 bases and J by 6 bases, and 11 bases separated the two germline ends. The CDR3 region has the DNA TGTGCCAGCAGCTCAAAACCTAGTGATACGCAGTATTTT. Translated, it gives CASSSKPSDTQYF.

This clonotype was picked up a small number of times. This CDR3 is CASSQELKGIYEQYF. DNA of the CDR3: TGTGCCAGCAGCCAAGAACTAAAGGGTATCTACGAGCAGTACTTC. The chain links TRBV4-2 to TRBJ2-7; D remains ambiguous. The CDR3 length is 15 residues. The germline gives CDR1 LGHNA, CDR2 YNFKEQ. V lost 0 bases and J lost 3, with 12 bases in between.

This rearrangement joins TRBV20-1 to TRBJ2-1; 7 bases line up with TRBD2. V lost 7 bases and J lost 5; bases outside the gene matches: 8. CDR3 size: 13 residues. Germline loops: CDR1 DFQATT, CDR2 SNEGSKA (reference sequence). CDR3 bases: TGCAGTGTTTTTGCGGGAGCGAACAATGAGCAGTTCTTC. This gives the protein CSVFAGANNEQFF.

This clonotype was picked up a small number of times. The CDR3 coding sequence is TGTGCCAGCAGTGAGACAGGGGGCAATGAGCAGTTCTTC. Translated: CASSETGGNEQFF. The rearrangement links TRBV12-3 or TRBV12-4 to TRBJ2-1; 9 bases are a match to TRBD1. Trimming removed 5 bases from V and 6 bases from J; junction bases left unmatched: 2. CDR3 length: 13 amino acids.

A few counts support this clonotype. V usage is TRBV20-1 and J usage is TRBJ2-7, with 11 nucleotides matching TRBD2. CDR1 DFQATT and CDR2 SNEGSKA come from the germline V gene (reference sequence). With 3 bases clipped from V and 1 base from J, the junction kept 5 bases outside the gene matches. The CDR3 covers 15 residues. As DNA, the CDR3 is TGCAGTGCTAGGGCCGGGACTAGCGGATCCTACGAGCAGTACTTC. Translation gives CSARAGTSGSYEQYF.

This clonotype was seen only a few times. The chain links TRBV20-1 to TRBJ2-3, with TRBD2 identical over 8 bases. The CDR3 extends over 14 amino acids. V lost 6 bases, J lost 2 bases, and 7 bases stayed unmatched. Germline V CDR1 and CDR2: DFQATT, SNEGSKA (reference sequence). For the CDR3, the DNA is TGCAGTGCCGCCCATAGCGGGACCACAGATACGCAGTATTTT. As protein: CSAAHSGTTDTQYF.

This sequence joins TRBV6-5 and TRBJ1-2; D is ambiguous. The V end was cut by 10 bases, the J end by 4 bases, with 13 bases between. This CDR3 has 12 residues. Germline CDR1 and CDR2: MNHEY and SVGAGI. CDR3 in DNA: TGTGCCATAGGAAACAGACGCTATGGCTACACCTTC. Translating it yields CAIGNRRYGYTF.

This clonotype was counted a few times. This sequence joins TRBV5-1 and TRBJ1-1; weak D call: TRBD1 (5 bases). CDR3 length: 15 amino acids. Germline CDR1 reads SGHRS; CDR2 reads YFSETQ. V lost 0 bases to trimming and J lost 2 bases, with 11 bases between them. The CDR3 region has the DNA TGCGCCAGCAGCTTGGGGCTGGGGGATAACACTGAAGCTTTCTTT. As protein: CASSLGLGDNTEAFF.

This clonotype was seen a handful of times. The V gene is TRBV6-1, the J gene TRBJ2-6, with TRBD1 matching over 7 bases. The CDR3 is made up of 15 amino acids. The J segment lost 1 base and the V segment lost 5 bases, leaving 2 bases of the junction unmatched. CDR1 and CDR2 from the germline V gene are MNHNS and SASEGT. DNA for the CDR3: TGTGCCAGCAGTCAACAGGGGTCTGGGGCCAACGTCCTGACTTTC. Its translation: CASSQQGSGANVLTF.

CDR3 residues: CASSLVGPLSGNTIYF. CDR3 nucleotides: TGTGCCAGCAGCTTGGTTGGGCCTCTCTCTGGAAACACCATATATTTT. The chain combines TRBV5-6 with TRBJ1-3; no reliable D call. Germline-derived CDR1 and CDR2 are SGHDT and YYEEEE. This CDR3 is built from 16 residues. The ends were cut back, 0 bases at V and 0 bases at J, with 10 bases in the middle. Full variable domain (missing parts from reference TRBV5-6 and TRBJ1-3): DAGVTQSPTHLIKTRGQQVTLRCSPKSGHDTVSWYQQALGQGPQFIFQYYEEEERQRGNFPDRFSGHQFPNYSSELNVNALLLGDSALYLCASSLVGPLSGNTIYFGEGSWLTVV.

The V and J genes are TRBV4-2 and TRBJ1-4; D is unclear. Trimming took 0 bases from V and 8 from J, leaving 16 bases between them. This CDR3 has 16 amino acids. The germline gives CDR1 LGHNA, CDR2 YNFKEQ. CDR3 bases: TGTGCCAGCAGCCAAGATACGCAGGAACCCGCCGAAAAACTGTTTTTT. Encoded protein: CASSQDTQEPAEKLFF.

This clonotype was detected only a few times. One junction end does not reproduce the germline sequence, and a read error may be involved. This chain joins TRBV29-1 and TRBJ2-6; TRBD2 aligns across 10 bases. The germline gives CDR1 SQVTM, CDR2 ANQGSEA. The CDR3 is made up of 16 amino acids. This CDR3 reads CSVSIAGGMGGNVLTF. The CDR3 coding sequence is TGCAGCGTTTCTATAGCGGGAGGTATGGGGGGCAACGTCCTGACTTTC.

This clonotype was seen more than once but under ten times. This chain connects TRBV3-1 to TRBJ2-7; 7 bases line up with TRBD1. V lost 4 bases to trimming and J lost 5 bases; unmatched junction nucleotides: 17. The CDR3 is made up of 17 amino acids. The germline CDR1 and CDR2 sequences are LGHDT and YNNKEL (reference sequence). The CDR3 loop is CASSPATLTGFNHEQYF. The CDR3 DNA reads as TGTGCCAGCAGCCCTGCCACCCTGACAGGGTTTAATCACGAGCAGTACTTC.

The rearrangement joins TRBV5-1 to TRBJ2-1, with a weak D call TRBD2 (6 bases). The CDR3 is 15 residues long. V was shortened by 4 bases and J by 1 base, with 12 bases between the two germline ends. Germline V CDR1 and CDR2: SGHRS, YFSETQ. DNA of the CDR3: TGCGCCAGCAGCCTCGGGACTCAATCCTACAATGAGCAGTTCTTC. Translated, it gives CASSLGTQSYNEQFF.

The genes are TRBV7-9 and TRBJ2-3, with TRBD2 identical over 15 bases. Germline loops: CDR1 SEHNR, CDR2 FQNEAQ (reference sequence). The length of the CDR3 is 17 residues. The junction had 8 bases not matched to a gene; V was cut back by 4 bases and J by 6 bases. The DNA of the CDR3 is TGTGCCAGCAGCTCTCTCTCCGGGACTAGCGGGAGGGATACGCAGTATTTT. Its protein is CASSSLSGTSGRDTQYF.

The rearrangement links TRBV28 to TRBJ1-5; TRBD1 is a possible D gene (6 bases). Germline assignment: CDR1 MDHEN and CDR2 SYDVKM. Trimming left V 1 base short and J 0 bases short, with 19 bases between. The CDR3 totals 19 residues. This CDR3 reads CASSLYRVEGPYSNQPQHF. The DNA of the CDR3 is TGTGCCAGCAGTTTATACAGGGTAGAGGGGCCTTATAGCAATCAGCCCCAGCATTTT.

This clonotype was counted only a few times. This chain uses TRBV29-1 with TRBJ2-2; 11 bases are a match to TRBD2. V lost 3 bases, J lost 4 bases, and 4 bases stayed unmatched. Per the germline V gene, CDR1 is SQVTM and CDR2 is ANQGSEA. This CDR3 contains 15 residues. CDR3 DNA: TGCAGCGTTGACCTAGCGGGAGGTCTCACCGGGGAGCTGTTTTTT. This sequence encodes CSVDLAGGLTGELFF.

A note on this clonotype: At one end the junction does not follow the germline gene, possibly because of a read error. V usage is TRBV20-1 and J usage is TRBJ2-2; perhaps D is TRBD1 or TRBD2 (5 bases each). Germline CDR1 is DFQATT and CDR2 is SNEGSKA (reference sequence). This CDR3 region has 14 residues. CDR3 in DNA: TGCAGTGCTAGACCCTTCCGGGGCACCGGGGAGCTGCTTTTT. The encoded protein is CSARPFRGTGELLF.

Only a few counts were recorded for this clonotype. The chain employs TRBV5-1 and TRBJ1-1; possibly TRBD1 for D (5 bases). This CDR3 is 14 amino acids long. Looked up from germline, CDR1 is SGHRS and CDR2 is YFSETQ. V was pared by 6 bases and J by 1 base, with 13 bases between. The CDR3 DNA sequence: TGCGCCAGCACCCGGGGACGGTGGAACACTGAAGCTTTCTTT. Its protein is CASTRGRWNTEAFF.

The CDR3 loop reads CASSMTSGGDNEQFF. CDR3 sequence (DNA): TGTGCCAGCTCAATGACTAGCGGGGGGGACAATGAGCAGTTCTTC. This sequence joins TRBV18 and TRBJ2-1, with 14 bases aligning to TRBD2. Germline assignment: CDR1 KGHSH and CDR2 LQKENI. V shed 5 bases, J shed 5 bases, and the junction held 2 bases outside the gene matches. This CDR3 comprises 15 residues.

This clonotype was observed at least ten times. The chain couples TRBV6-2 or TRBV6-3 to TRBJ2-3; the D gene is possibly TRBD1 (5 bases). This CDR3 has 13 amino acids. Germline lookup yields CDR1 MNHEY and CDR2 SVGEGT. Trimming stripped 5 bases from V and 5 bases from J, with 11 bases between. DNA of the CDR3: TGTGCCAGCAGTCCACAGGAAAAAGATACGCAGTATTTT. Translated: CASSPQEKDTQYF.

The V gene is TRBV20-1, the J gene TRBJ2-5, with D possibly matching TRBD2 (6 bases). Germline values: CDR1 DFQATT, CDR2 SNEGSKA (reference sequence). The CDR3 covers 13 residues. V was shortened by 5 bases and J by 1 base, with 11 bases between the two germline ends. The CDR3 DNA reads as TGCAGTGCTCTGCGGGGATCCCAAGAGACCCAGTACTTC. Its protein is CSALRGSQETQYF.